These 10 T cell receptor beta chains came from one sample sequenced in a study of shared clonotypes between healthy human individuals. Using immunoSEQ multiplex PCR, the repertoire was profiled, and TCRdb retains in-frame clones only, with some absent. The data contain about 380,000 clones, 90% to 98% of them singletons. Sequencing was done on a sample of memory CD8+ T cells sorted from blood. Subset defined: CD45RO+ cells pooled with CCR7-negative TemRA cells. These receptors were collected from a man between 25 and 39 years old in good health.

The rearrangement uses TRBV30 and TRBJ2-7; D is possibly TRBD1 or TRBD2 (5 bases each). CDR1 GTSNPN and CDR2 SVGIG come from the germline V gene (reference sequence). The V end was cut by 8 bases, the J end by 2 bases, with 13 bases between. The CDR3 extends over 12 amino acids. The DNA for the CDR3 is TGTGCCGTCCGGGACGGTACCTACGAGCAGTACTTC. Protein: CAVRDGTYEQYF.

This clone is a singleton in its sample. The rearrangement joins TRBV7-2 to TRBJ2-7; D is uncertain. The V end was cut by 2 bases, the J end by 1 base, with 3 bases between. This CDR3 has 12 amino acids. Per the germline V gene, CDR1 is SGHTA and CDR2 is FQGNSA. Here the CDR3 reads CASSLWSYEQYF. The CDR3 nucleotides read TGTGCCAGCAGCTTATGGTCCTACGAGCAGTACTTC.

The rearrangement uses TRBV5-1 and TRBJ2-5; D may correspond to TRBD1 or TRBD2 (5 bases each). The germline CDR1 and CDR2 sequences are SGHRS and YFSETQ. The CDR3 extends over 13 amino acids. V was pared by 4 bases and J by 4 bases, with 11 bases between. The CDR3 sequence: CASSGEGRETQYF. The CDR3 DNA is TGCGCCAGCAGCGGTGAGGGGCGAGAGACCCAGTACTTC.

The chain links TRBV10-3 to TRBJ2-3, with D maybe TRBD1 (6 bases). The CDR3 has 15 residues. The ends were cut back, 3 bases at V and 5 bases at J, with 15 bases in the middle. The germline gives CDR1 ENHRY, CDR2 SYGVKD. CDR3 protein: CAISDHTGKGDTQYF. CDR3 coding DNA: TGTGCCATCAGTGATCATACAGGGAAAGGAGATACGCAGTATTTT.

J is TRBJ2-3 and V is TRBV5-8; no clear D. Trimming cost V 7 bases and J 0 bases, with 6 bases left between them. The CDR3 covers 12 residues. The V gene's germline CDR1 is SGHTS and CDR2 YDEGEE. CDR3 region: CASQESTDTQYF. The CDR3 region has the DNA TGTGCCAGCCAAGAAAGCACAGATACGCAGTATTTT.

Here the CDR3 DNA reads TGTGCCAGCAGCCCCGGACAGGGTTATTTGGAGAACACTGAAGCTTTCTTT. It specifies CASSPGQGYLENTEAFF. The chain is built from TRBV13 and TRBJ1-1; 8 nucleotides match TRBD1. The germline V gene encodes CDR1 PRHDT and CDR2 FYEKMQ (reference sequence). Losses at the gene ends were 5 bases for V and 1 base for J; bases not matched to a gene: 12. The CDR3 has 17 amino acids.

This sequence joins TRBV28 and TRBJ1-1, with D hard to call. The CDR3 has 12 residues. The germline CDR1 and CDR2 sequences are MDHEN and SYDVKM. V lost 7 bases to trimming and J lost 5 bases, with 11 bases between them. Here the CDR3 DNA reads TGTGCCAGCAACGCGGGTAGGACTGAAGCTTTCTTT. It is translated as CASNAGRTEAFF.

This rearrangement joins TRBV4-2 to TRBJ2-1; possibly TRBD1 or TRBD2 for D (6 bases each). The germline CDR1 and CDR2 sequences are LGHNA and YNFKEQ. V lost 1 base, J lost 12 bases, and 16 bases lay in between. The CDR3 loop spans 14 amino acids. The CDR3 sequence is CASSQVDSSGAQFF. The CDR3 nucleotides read TGTGCCAGCAGCCAAGTTGACAGCTCGGGGGCGCAGTTCTTC.

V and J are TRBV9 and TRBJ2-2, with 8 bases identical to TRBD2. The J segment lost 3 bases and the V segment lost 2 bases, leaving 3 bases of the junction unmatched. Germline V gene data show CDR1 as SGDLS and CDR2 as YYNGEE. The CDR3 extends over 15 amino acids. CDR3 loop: CASSVSGRDTGELFF. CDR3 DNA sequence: TGTGCCAGCAGCGTTTCCGGGAGGGACACCGGGGAGCTGTTTTTT.

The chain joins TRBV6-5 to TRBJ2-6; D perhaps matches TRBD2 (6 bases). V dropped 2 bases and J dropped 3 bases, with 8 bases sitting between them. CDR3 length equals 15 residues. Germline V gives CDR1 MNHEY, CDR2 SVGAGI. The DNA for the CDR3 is TGTGCCAGCAGTTACGGGACTTTTGGGGCCAACGTCCTGACTTTC. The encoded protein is CASSYGTFGANVLTF.